Reported below is one TCR beta chain. The data were obtained in a study of CD4 T cells in relation to SARS-CoV-2 and coronaviruses. Study details: Shared crossreactive spike epitopes were mapped to their HLA restriction.

This CDR3 spans 15 amino acids. Germline V gene data show CDR1 as MDHEN and CDR2 as SYDVKM. The trim removed 4 bases at V and 1 base at J, leaving 5 bases unmatched. Clones were read by immunoSEQ multiplex PCR, and TCRdb kept only the in-frame ones, dropping some. The sample lists under 65,000 clones, more than 80% occurring once. Unexposed donor CD4+ T cells date from 2011-2018, before the COVID-19 pandemic. The sequence was collected from a human donor in good health. V gene TRBV28 combines with J gene TRBJ1-2; 8 positions agree with TRBD1. Sequencing was performed on memory CD4+ T cells from PBMCs. The CDR3 nucleotides read TGTGCCAGCAGTTCTCCCGGACAGGGTAACTATGGCTACACCTTC. This gives the protein CASSSPGQGNYGYTF.